The present TCR beta chain was sequenced within a study of T cell responses to AZD1222 COVID-19 vaccine. Study observations and caveats: Mapped onto spike, vaccine-associated CD4 TCRs spanned it and were dominant at 160-218 and 743-854. Donors were largely white British and mainly female; clonal diversity was possibly underestimated. In the spike-specific TCR repertoire, nearly half reportedly target unmutated variant regions.

With regard to this clone: Its antigen is not known.

Clones were sequenced by immunoSEQ multiplex PCR, and TCRdb holds only the in-frame ones, with some missing. The table lists roughly 50,000 clones, over 65% of them singletons, with around 7% in the top ten. The CDR3 is 16 amino acids. The germline V and J ends were trimmed by 3 bases and 4 bases, with 16 bases remaining between them. The germline gives CDR1 SGHDN, CDR2 FVKESK. This receptor was taken from an adult in good health. The chain links TRBV14 to TRBJ1-3; possibly TRBD1 for D (5 bases). Sequences were derived from peripheral blood, sampled on day 0 of AZD1222 vaccination. This chain's CDR3 is CASSQAQGTGGNTIYF. The DNA for the CDR3 is TGTGCCAGCAGCCAGGCCCAGGGAACGGGCGGAAACACCATATATTTT.